Below are 26 T cell receptor beta chains sequenced from a single sample in a study of cytomegalovirus exposure and HLA in healthy donors. The PCR had 60 Vbeta and 13 Jbeta primers. Libraries were prepared by immunoSEQ multiplex PCR; TCRdb keeps only in-frame clonotypes and omits some of them. The top ten clones hold approximately 19% of a sample with under 70,000 clones, about 70% of them seen once. Specimen: PBMCs. The receptor set was obtained from a woman in her sixties or seventies in good health and CMV-seropositive.

This chain uses TRBV6-6 with TRBJ1-4; D is perhaps TRBD1 (5 bases). Germline V CDR1 and CDR2: MNHNY, SVGAGI (reference sequence). The CDR3 consists of 13 residues. Trimming took off 7 bases at V and 8 bases at J, with 14 bases between the two ends. The CDR3 spells CASNGREGEKLFF. DNA of the CDR3: TGTGCCAGCAATGGCAGGGAAGGAGAAAAACTGTTTTTT.

The V call is TRBV21-1, the J call TRBJ2-1; the table's D call TRBD2 went unverified against the DNA. TRBV21-1 is a listed pseudogene. The CDR3 runs 16 residues. In nucleotides, the CDR3 is TGTGCCAGCAGCAAAAAGGAACTAGCGGGGATCAATGAGCAGTTCTTC. This gives the protein CASSKKELAGINEQFF.

By sample fraction, this clone is medium-sized. The same CDR3 can be traced to other DNA sequences in this sample. This chain's CDR3 is CASSLAGVDYEQYF. CDR3 nucleotide sequence: TGTGCCAGCAGCTTGGCAGGGGTGGACTACGAGCAGTACTTC. The chain is built from TRBV7-9 and TRBJ2-7; a weak D match, TRBD1 (6 bases). The CDR3 runs to 14 residues. The V end lost 3 bases, the J end lost 3 bases, and 12 bases lay between the germline ends. Germline CDR1 and CDR2: SEHNR and FQNEAQ (reference sequence).

The chain employs TRBV29-1 and TRBJ1-2; D is unclear. Per germline, CDR1 SQVTM and CDR2 ANQGSEA. The CDR3 is 11 amino acids. V lost 4 bases and J 5 bases, leaving 8 bases between the germline ends. The CDR3 here is CSVGGGYGYTF. The CDR3 region has the DNA TGCAGCGTTGGAGGAGGTTATGGCTACACCTTC.

The chain links TRBV5-1 to TRBJ2-3; unclear D gene. Germline CDR1 is SGHRS and CDR2 is YFSETQ. The CDR3 is made up of 14 amino acids. The germline V and J ends were trimmed by 0 bases and 2 bases, with 7 bases remaining between them. In nucleotides, the CDR3 is TGCGCCAGCAGCTTGGGGGCTGCCACAGATACGCAGTATTTT. Its translation: CASSLGAATDTQYF.

J is TRBJ1-1 and V is TRBV7-2; 8 positions match TRBD1. The CDR3 contains 14 residues. After removal of 5 bases from V and 4 bases from J, the junction contained 6 bases not matched to a gene. Germline assignment: CDR1 SGHTA and CDR2 FQGNSA. The CDR3 coding sequence is TGTGCCAGCAGCCTGAGACAGGGGAGCACTGAAGCTTTCTTT. This sequence encodes CASSLRQGSTEAFF. Full variable domain (remainder filled in from reference TRBV7-2 and TRBJ1-1): GAGVSQSPSNKVTEKGKDVELRCDPISGHTALYWYRQSLGQGLEFLIYFQGNSAPDKSGLPSDRFSAERTGGSVSTLTIQRTQQEDSAVYLCASSLRQGSTEAFFGQGTRLTVV.

The chain carries TRBV9 and TRBJ2-3, with D maybe TRBD2 (6 bases). CDR1 and CDR2 from the germline V gene are SGDLS and YYNGEE. CDR3 length: 14 residues. V lost 2 bases, J lost 5 bases, and 12 bases lay in between. The CDR3 coding sequence is TGTGCCAGCAGCGTTGGCGGGGTCCAAGATACGCAGTATTTT. Protein product: CASSVGGVQDTQYF.

The chain combines TRBV9 with TRBJ1-1; weak D call: TRBD1 (6 bases). The germline CDR1 and CDR2 sequences are SGDLS and YYNGEE. This CDR3 has 13 amino acids. The V gene lost 3 bases and the J gene lost 5 bases, with 11 bases spanning the gap. The CDR3 region is CASSDPQGTEAFF. Written as DNA, the CDR3 is TGTGCCAGCAGCGACCCTCAGGGGACTGAAGCTTTCTTT.

The table lists this clone with a count of one. The chain combines TRBV7-8 with TRBJ2-1, with D possibly being TRBD2 (6 bases). The CDR3 has 16 amino acids. Looked up from germline, CDR1 is SGHVS and CDR2 is FQNEAQ. Trimming removed 2 bases from V and 4 bases from J, with 15 bases in between. The CDR3 coding sequence is TGTGCCAGCAGCTTAATTTTCACTAGCCAATACAATGAGCAGTTCTTC. It specifies CASSLIFTSQYNEQFF. The full variable domain, in which reference TRBV7-8 and TRBJ2-1 provide the parts outside the CDR3, is GAGVSQSPRYKVAKRGQDVALRCDPISGHVSLFWYQQALGQGPEFLTYFQNEAQLDKSGLPSDRFFAERPEGSVSTLKIQRTQQEDSAVYLCASSLIFTSQYNEQFFGPGTRLTVL.

Note on this clone: One junction end disagrees with the germline gene, perhaps due to a read error. The V call is TRBV7-3, the J call TRBJ2-7; 8 bases fit TRBD1. Germline CDR1 reads SGHTA; CDR2 reads FQGTGA. The CDR3 loop spans 18 amino acids. CDR3 sequence: CSSSAPFVIGQGTDEQYF. CDR3 sequence (DNA): TGTTCCAGCAGCGCCCCTTTTGTCATCGGACAGGGAACTGACGAGCAGTACTTC.

The chain is built from TRBV19 and TRBJ2-3; 9 positions agree with TRBD1. CDR1 and CDR2 (germline): LNHDA, SQIVND (reference sequence). The CDR3 is made up of 14 amino acids. The V and J ends lost 7 bases and 4 bases, in that order; junction bases with no gene match: 6. DNA for the CDR3: TGTGCCAGTACCACAGGGGGCTCTGCAGATACGCAGTATTTT. Translated, it gives CASTTGGSADTQYF.

As to this clone: This likely came from a read error, as a far larger clone is one base away. The rearrangement joins TRBV18 to TRBJ1-1; TRBD1 is a possible D gene (6 bases). Trimming shortened V by 0 bases and J by 4 bases, and 6 bases separated the two germline ends. The V gene's germline CDR1 is KGHSH and CDR2 LQKENI. CDR3 size: 13 residues. CDR3 DNA: TGTGCCAGCTCACCACCAGGGGGCACTGAAGCTTTCTTT. It encodes CASSPPGGTEAFF.

This clone has a single count. For the CDR3, the DNA is TGTGCCAGCAGTGAAGTTGCGGGGGTACGGACCGGGGAGCTGTTTTTT. As protein: CASSEVAGVRTGELFF. This chain uses TRBV6-1 with TRBJ2-2; TRBD2 agrees at 7 bases. This CDR3 region has 16 residues. The V gene's germline CDR1 is MNHNS and CDR2 SASEGT. The junction had 7 bases not matched to a gene; V was cut back by 1 base and J by 5 bases.

The genes are TRBV6-5 and TRBJ1-5; the D gene is possibly TRBD1 (5 bases). In germline, CDR1 is MNHEY, CDR2 SVGAGI. This CDR3 has 14 residues. Trimming took 2 bases from V and 3 from J, leaving 8 bases between them. The CDR3: CASSYRQFNQPQHF. CDR3 DNA sequence: TGTGCCAGCAGTTACCGACAGTTCAATCAGCCCCAGCATTTT.

J is TRBJ2-1 and V is TRBV28; tentatively, D is TRBD2 (6 bases). The germline V and J ends were trimmed by 6 bases and 5 bases, with 17 bases remaining between them. The V gene's germline CDR1 is MDHEN and CDR2 SYDVKM. This CDR3 has 15 amino acids. In DNA form, the CDR3 reads TGTGCCAGCAGCATTATAGCGGTTAGTAACAATGAGCAGTTCTTC. It encodes CASSIIAVSNNEQFF.

The chain couples TRBV7-9 to TRBJ1-1, with 8 bases matching TRBD1. J lost 2 bases, V lost 7 bases, and 9 bases had no gene match. CDR1 and CDR2 from the germline V gene are SEHNR and FQNEAQ (reference sequence). The CDR3 length is 15 residues. CDR3 amino acids: CASTRWTGRNTEAFF. Written as DNA, the CDR3 is TGTGCCAGCACCAGGTGGACAGGGAGAAACACTGAAGCTTTCTTT.

Details on this clone: No conserved phenylalanine or tryptophan is present at the end of the CDR3, so a read error is the likely explanation. CDR3 nucleotide sequence: TGCGCCAGCAGCCACAGGGACAGTGAAATGTATGGCTACACCCTC. Translated: CASSHRDSEMYGYTL. The rearrangement uses TRBV5-1 and TRBJ1-2; 7 nucleotides agree with TRBD1. Germline values: CDR1 SGHRS, CDR2 YFSETQ. Trimming cost V 4 bases and J 5 bases; bases outside gene matches: 11. CDR3 size: 15 residues.

The rearrangement uses TRBV6-1 and TRBJ1-5; 8 positions match TRBD1. The CDR3 has 18 residues. Trimming removed 5 bases from V and 0 bases from J; junction bases left unmatched: 12. CDR1 and CDR2 (germline): MNHNS, SASEGT. The CDR3 nucleotides are TGTGCCAGCAGTCAAGTTACAGGGGGGGGTCTTAGCAATCAGCCCCAGCATTTT. This gives the protein CASSQVTGGGLSNQPQHF.

The count of this clone is one. V and J are TRBV6-6 and TRBJ2-1; D call uncertain. This CDR3 region has 14 residues. Germline V gene sequence: CDR1 MNHNY, CDR2 SVGAGI (reference sequence). Trimming took 0 bases from V and 7 from J, leaving 10 bases between them. CDR3: CASSYSQAGNEQFF. In DNA, the CDR3 is TGTGCCAGCAGTTACTCGCAGGCTGGGAATGAGCAGTTCTTC.

This clone was seen a single time. The rearrangement joins TRBV2 to TRBJ2-7; D is uncertain. The CDR3 contains 15 residues. CDR1 SNHLY and CDR2 FYNNEI come from the germline V gene. The germline V and J ends were trimmed by 5 bases and 0 bases, with 14 bases remaining between them. CDR3 region: CASSLGALSSYEQYF. The DNA of the CDR3 is TGTGCCAGCAGTCTAGGCGCTTTGAGCTCCTACGAGCAGTACTTC.

This clone was counted a few times. The chain couples TRBV30 to TRBJ2-3; possibly TRBD1 for D (5 bases). Trimming shortened V by 1 base and J by 4 bases, and 15 bases separated the two germline ends. Germline CDR1 is GTSNPN and CDR2 is SVGIG (reference sequence). The CDR3 length is 15 residues. The DNA of the CDR3 is TGTGCCTGGAGTGGTCCAAGACAGAGGTCAGATACGCAGTATTTT. It yields the protein CAWSGPRQRSDTQYF.

The genes are TRBV9 and TRBJ1-2, with D perhaps matching TRBD1 (5 bases). The germline gives CDR1 SGDLS, CDR2 YYNGEE. V dropped 4 bases and J dropped 4 bases, with 14 bases sitting between them. This CDR3 spans 14 amino acids. CDR3 sequence: CASSPETVSYGYTF. The CDR3 DNA is TGTGCCAGCAGCCCAGAGACAGTTTCCTATGGCTACACCTTC.

The gene calls are TRBV4-3 and TRBJ2-2; perhaps TRBD2 as D (7 bases). The CDR3 spans 14 residues. Trimming took 6 bases from V and 6 from J, leaving 14 bases between them. Germline values: CDR1 LGHNA, CDR2 YSLEER. This CDR3 reads CASRFSGGPGELFF. CDR3 coding DNA: TGCGCCAGCAGATTCTCCGGGGGGCCCGGGGAGCTGTTTTTT.

Only a few counts were recorded for this clone. J is TRBJ1-6 and V is TRBV19; maybe TRBD1 (5 bases). The germline V gene encodes CDR1 LNHDA and CDR2 SQIVND (reference sequence). Trimming left V 5 bases short and J 10 bases short, with 21 bases between. The CDR3 runs 16 residues. CDR3 amino acids: CASSHRGGAGGSPLHF. DNA for the CDR3: TGTGCCAGTAGTCATCGTGGAGGGGCGGGGGGATCACCCCTCCACTTT.

The rearrangement uses TRBV13 and TRBJ1-2, with TRBD1 matching 8 bases. CDR1 is PRHDT and CDR2 is FYEKMQ in the germline V gene (reference sequence). Unmatched junction bases numbered 6, after V lost 5 bases and J lost 7 bases. The length of the CDR3 is 13 residues. The CDR3 loop reads CASSPQGAPGYTF. DNA of the CDR3: TGTGCCAGCAGCCCCCAGGGGGCGCCTGGCTACACCTTC.

The chain has TRBV7-9 and TRBJ1-3; a weak D match, TRBD1 (5 bases). The V end lost 2 bases, the J end lost 2 bases, and 10 bases lay between the germline ends. Per germline, CDR1 SEHNR and CDR2 FQNEAQ (reference sequence). The CDR3 loop spans 15 amino acids. CDR3 in DNA: TGTGCCAGCAGCTTATTTGTCAGGGCTGGAAACACCATATATTTT. This gives the protein CASSLFVRAGNTIYF. The whole variable domain, remainder taken from reference TRBV7-9 and TRBJ1-3, is DTGVSQNPRHKITKRGQNVTFRCDPISEHNRLYWYRQTLGQGPEFLTYFQNEAQLEKSRLLSDRFSAERPKGSFSTLEIQRTEQGDSAMYLCASSLFVRAGNTIYFGEGSWLTVV.